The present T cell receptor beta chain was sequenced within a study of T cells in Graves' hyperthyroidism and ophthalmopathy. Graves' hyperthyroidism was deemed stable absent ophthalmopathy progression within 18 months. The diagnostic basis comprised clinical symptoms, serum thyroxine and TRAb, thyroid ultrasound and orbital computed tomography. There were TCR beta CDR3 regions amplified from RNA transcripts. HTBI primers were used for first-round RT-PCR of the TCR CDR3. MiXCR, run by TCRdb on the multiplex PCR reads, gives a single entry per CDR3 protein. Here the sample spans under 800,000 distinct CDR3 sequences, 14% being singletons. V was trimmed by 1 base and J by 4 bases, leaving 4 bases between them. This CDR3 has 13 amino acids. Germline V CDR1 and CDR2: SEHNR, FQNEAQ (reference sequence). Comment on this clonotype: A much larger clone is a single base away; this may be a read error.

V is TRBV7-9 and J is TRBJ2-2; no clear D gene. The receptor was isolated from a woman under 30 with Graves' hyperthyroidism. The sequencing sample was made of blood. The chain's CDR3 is CASSLVLTGELFF. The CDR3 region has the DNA TGTGCCAGCAGCTTAGTACTCACCGGGGAGCTGTTTTTT.